Below, one T cell receptor (beta chain) is given with its context. Preparing the TCRbeta library involved the use of unique molecular identifiers. TCRdb ran MiXCR on the PCR reads and lists one entry per CDR3 protein. The sample shows 190,000 or so distinct CDR3 sequences, more than 12% of them seen only once. These data come from a study of T-cell reconstitution after alpha-beta-depleted transplantation in children. CDR1 KGHSH and CDR2 LQKENI come from the germline V gene. With 1 base removed from V and 0 bases from J, the gap between germline ends came to 10 bases. The CDR3 contains 16 residues. V and J are TRBV18 and TRBJ2-1; maybe TRBD1 (6 bases). Material: PBMCs from the stem cell graft donor, obtained from the stem cell graft. The sequence was obtained from a human donor who donated a stem cell graft to a child with acute lymphoblastic leukemia. The CDR3 nucleotides are TGTGCCAGCTCACCACGAACAGGGTACTCCTACAATGAGCAGTTCTTC. Translating it yields CASSPRTGYSYNEQFF.